The 21 T cell receptor beta chains below all came from one sample that was sequenced in a study of graft-versus-host responses after intestinal transplantation. The protocol was immunoSEQ multiplex PCR, while the TCRdb copy is restricted to in-frame clones and leaves out a portion. Among some 86,000 clones, about 93% were seen once, and the ten largest hold roughly 5.6%. Their cognate antigens are unknown. The sequences come from unstimulated CD8+ T cells sorted from spleen or lymph node cells, collected before intestinal transplant. The source is a human donor who received an intestinal transplant.

J is TRBJ2-1 and V is TRBV6-1, with D possibly TRBD2 on 5 matching bases. V was trimmed by 4 bases and J by 0 bases, leaving 19 bases between them. The CDR3 consists of 18 residues. Looked up from germline, CDR1 is MNHNS and CDR2 is SASEGT. CDR3 in DNA: TGTGCCAGCAGTGGGGATCCGGTACTAGAGAGCTCCTACAATGAGCAGTTCTTC. Encoded protein: CASSGDPVLESSYNEQFF.

The chain links TRBV27 to TRBJ2-2, with D tentatively TRBD1 or TRBD2 (7 bases each). With 2 bases removed from V and 6 bases from J, the gap between germline ends came to 13 bases. CDR3 length: 15 residues. CDR1 and CDR2 from the germline V gene are MNHEY and SMNVEV (reference sequence). Here the CDR3 DNA reads TGTGCCAGCAGTTTACACTCAGGGGGGGCCGGGGAGCTGTTTTTT. Translating it yields CASSLHSGGAGELFF.

The count of this clone is one. The V and J genes are TRBV25-1 and TRBJ1-3, with D perhaps matching TRBD1 (5 bases). CDR1 MGHDK and CDR2 SYGVNS come from the germline V gene. Trimming removed 4 bases at V and 14 bases at J, with 18 bases between. The CDR3 runs 13 residues. This chain's CDR3 is CASSVMGGVDLYF. CDR3 bases: TGTGCCAGCAGTGTCATGGGGGGGGTAGACTTATATTTT.

V is TRBV2 and J is TRBJ1-1, with 7 bases fitting TRBD1. Germline V gene data show CDR1 as SNHLY and CDR2 as FYNNEI. The CDR3 extends over 14 amino acids. The trim removed 7 bases at V and 1 base at J, leaving 6 bases unmatched. The DNA for the CDR3 is TGTGCCAGCATAGGGGGGACAGCGAACACTGAAGCTTTCTTT. It specifies CASIGGTANTEAFF.

This chain uses TRBV29-1 with TRBJ1-3; D is unclear. This CDR3 has 15 amino acids. Trimming pared 7 bases from V and 2 bases from J, leaving 18 bases between. Germline V CDR1 and CDR2: SQVTM, ANQGSEA. CDR3 in amino acids: CSGTEQATTGNTIYF. CDR3 nucleotide sequence: TGCAGCGGAACCGAGCAGGCCACCACTGGAAACACCATATATTTT.

This chain links TRBV6-1 with TRBJ2-7; TRBD1 agrees at 8 bases. The V segment lost 7 bases and the J segment 4 bases; nucleotides outside the gene matches: 9. The CDR3 has 14 amino acids. CDR1 and CDR2 (germline): MNHNS, SASEGT. In DNA, the CDR3 is TGTGCCAGCAACCCGGGACAGGCAGGATACGAGCAGTACTTC. As protein: CASNPGQAGYEQYF.

V is TRBV6-1 and J is TRBJ1-1; the D is unclear. V lost 6 bases and J 3 bases, leaving 14 bases between the germline ends. The CDR3 runs 14 residues. Looked up from germline, CDR1 is MNHNS and CDR2 is SASEGT. The CDR3 DNA reads as TGTGCCAGCAGGCCGGGGTCGGTAGACACTGAAGCTTTCTTT. Amino acid sequence: CASRPGSVDTEAFF.

The V gene is TRBV7-6, the J gene TRBJ2-1, with D perhaps matching TRBD2 (6 bases). Trimming cost V 3 bases and J 8 bases, with 14 bases left between them. CDR1 and CDR2 (germline): SGHVS, FNYEAQ. The CDR3 is 14 amino acids. The CDR3 here is CASSLSGAEDEQFF. The CDR3 DNA reads TGTGCCAGCAGCTTGTCGGGAGCAGAAGATGAGCAGTTCTTC.

The rearrangement uses TRBV9 and TRBJ2-1; possibly TRBD1 for D (5 bases). The V end was cut by 0 bases, the J end by 0 bases, with 13 bases between. CDR3 length: 17 amino acids. The germline gives CDR1 SGDLS, CDR2 YYNGEE. The CDR3 reads CASSVEPDSVSYNEQFF. CDR3 coding DNA: TGTGCCAGCAGCGTAGAGCCCGACAGTGTCTCCTACAATGAGCAGTTCTTC.

The chain carries TRBV7-9 and TRBJ1-1; D uncertain. V lost 5 bases and J 7 bases, leaving 14 bases between the germline ends. CDR3 length: 13 amino acids. The germline CDR1 and CDR2 sequences are SEHNR and FQNEAQ (reference sequence). CDR3 sequence reads: CASSPRGSVEAFF. Written as DNA, the CDR3 is TGTGCCAGCAGCCCTCGGGGTTCCGTTGAAGCTTTCTTT.

This chain connects TRBV14 to TRBJ2-2; a weak D match, TRBD2 (5 bases). This CDR3 has 15 residues. The V gene's germline CDR1 is SGHDN and CDR2 FVKESK. The ends were cut back, 3 bases at V and 7 bases at J, with 15 bases in the middle. CDR3 residues: CASSHLLGSGGELFF. The DNA of the CDR3 is TGTGCCAGCAGCCATCTACTAGGCTCTGGCGGGGAGCTGTTTTTT.

V and J are TRBV4-1 and TRBJ2-7, with 7 bases lining up with TRBD2. V lost 4 bases, J lost 4 bases, and 13 bases stayed unmatched. The germline gives CDR1 MGHRA, CDR2 YSYEKL. This CDR3 spans 16 amino acids. CDR3 loop: CASSPPGGTPSYEQYF. The CDR3 nucleotides read TGCGCCAGCAGCCCCCCCGGGGGGACCCCCAGTTACGAGCAGTACTTC.

The rearrangement joins TRBV27 to TRBJ2-1, with 8 nucleotides matching TRBD1. Germline V gene sequence: CDR1 MNHEY, CDR2 SMNVEV (reference sequence). V was pared by 6 bases and J by 9 bases, with 7 bases of the junction left unmatched. The CDR3 is 13 amino acids. The CDR3 nucleotides are TGTGCCAGCAGCCCATCGGACAGGGTTGAGCAGTTCTTC. It encodes CASSPSDRVEQFF.

The V call is TRBV25-1, the J call TRBJ2-7, with D perhaps TRBD2 (6 bases). The germline V gene has CDR1 MGHDK and CDR2 SYGVNS. The CDR3 is 14 amino acids. The CDR3 sequence: CGDPLSAGGYEQYF. The CDR3 region has the DNA TGTGGGGACCCTCTCTCGGCCGGAGGGTACGAGCAGTACTTC.

V and J are TRBV4-1 and TRBJ1-2; D uncertain. V lost 1 base and J 10 bases, leaving 16 bases between the germline ends. Germline V gene sequence: CDR1 MGHRA, CDR2 YSYEKL. CDR3 length: 14 amino acids. The CDR3 DNA reads as TGCGCCAGCAGCCAAGTCGGTAAGATGGATGACTACACCTTC. Translation: CASSQVGKMDDYTF.

The rearrangement joins TRBV9 to TRBJ2-1; D remains unclear. The CDR3 consists of 11 residues. Germline lookup yields CDR1 SGDLS and CDR2 YYNGEE. Trimming pared 3 bases from V and 10 bases from J, leaving 8 bases between. The CDR3 coding sequence is TGTGCCAGCAGCGCCTCGGCCGAGCAGTTCTTC. This gives the protein CASSASAEQFF.

This chain joins TRBV29-1 and TRBJ2-7; unclear D gene. Between the trimmed V and J ends, which lost 3 bases and 0 bases, there was a span of 9 bases. Germline V CDR1 and CDR2: SQVTM, ANQGSEA. The CDR3 length is 13 residues. This chain's CDR3 is CSVDRPSSYEQYF. The CDR3 coding sequence is TGCAGCGTTGACAGGCCTAGCTCCTACGAGCAGTACTTC.

V and J are TRBV7-3 and TRBJ2-7; unclear D gene. From germline, CDR1 is SGHTA and CDR2 FQGTGA. V was clipped by 5 bases and J by 8 bases, with 22 bases between them. The CDR3 is 15 amino acids. The DNA of the CDR3 is TGTGCCAGCAGCCCGCGGCCCGGGCGTGCTATCAAGCAGTACTTC. Its protein is CASSPRPGRAIKQYF.

V usage is TRBV13 and J usage is TRBJ2-1; TRBD2 agrees at 12 bases. Germline-derived CDR1 and CDR2 are PRHDT and FYEKMQ (reference sequence). V lost 4 bases to trimming and J lost 0 bases; unmatched junction nucleotides: 1. The CDR3 consists of 16 residues. CDR3 in amino acids: CASSSSGGASYNEQFF. The DNA of the CDR3 is TGTGCCAGCAGCTCTAGCGGGGGGGCCTCCTACAATGAGCAGTTCTTC.

This clone occurred a few times. This chain's CDR3 is CASSDSRGHNSPLHF. The CDR3 nucleotides read TGTGCCAGCAGTGACTCCAGGGGGCATAATTCACCCCTCCACTTT. V usage is TRBV6-4 and J usage is TRBJ1-6; 8 nucleotides line up with TRBD1. This CDR3 spans 15 amino acids. V shed 0 bases and J 5 bases; nucleotides not matched to a gene: 0. Germline-derived CDR1 and CDR2 are MRHNA and SNTAGT.

CDR3 nucleotides: TGTGCCAGCACCTTGCGGACAGGGGGGGTTTACGAGCAGTACTTC. Translating gives CASTLRTGGVYEQYF. The chain combines TRBV27 with TRBJ2-7, with 10 bases identical to TRBD1. The ends lost 7 bases at V and 4 bases at J; junction bases unmatched: 10. The length of the CDR3 is 15 residues. Germline loops: CDR1 MNHEY, CDR2 SMNVEV (reference sequence).